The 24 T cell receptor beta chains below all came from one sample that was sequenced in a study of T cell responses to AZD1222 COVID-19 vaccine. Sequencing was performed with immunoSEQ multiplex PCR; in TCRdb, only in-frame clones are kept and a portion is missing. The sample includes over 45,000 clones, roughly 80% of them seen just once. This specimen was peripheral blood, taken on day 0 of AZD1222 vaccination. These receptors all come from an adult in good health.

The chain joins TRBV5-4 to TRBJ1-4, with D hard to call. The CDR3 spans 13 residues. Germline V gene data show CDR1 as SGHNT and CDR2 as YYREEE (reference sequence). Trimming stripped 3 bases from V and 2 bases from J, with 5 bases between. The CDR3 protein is CASSSQTNEKLFF. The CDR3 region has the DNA TGTGCCAGCAGCTCTCAGACTAATGAAAAACTGTTTTTT.

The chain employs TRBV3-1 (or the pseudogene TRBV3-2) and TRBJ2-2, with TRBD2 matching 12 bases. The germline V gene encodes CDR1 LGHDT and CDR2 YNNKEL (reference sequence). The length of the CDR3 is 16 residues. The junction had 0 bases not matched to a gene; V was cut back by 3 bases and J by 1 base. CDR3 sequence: CASSQTSGRNTGELFF. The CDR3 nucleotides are TGTGCCAGCAGCCAGACTAGCGGGAGGAACACCGGGGAGCTGTTTTTT.

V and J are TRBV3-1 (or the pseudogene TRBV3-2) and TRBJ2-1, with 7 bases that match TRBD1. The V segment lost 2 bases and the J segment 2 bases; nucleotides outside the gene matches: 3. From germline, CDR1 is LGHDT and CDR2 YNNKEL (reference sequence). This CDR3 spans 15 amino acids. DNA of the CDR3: TGTGCCAGCAGCCAAAACAGGGGTGCCTACAATGAGCAGTTCTTC. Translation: CASSQNRGAYNEQFF.

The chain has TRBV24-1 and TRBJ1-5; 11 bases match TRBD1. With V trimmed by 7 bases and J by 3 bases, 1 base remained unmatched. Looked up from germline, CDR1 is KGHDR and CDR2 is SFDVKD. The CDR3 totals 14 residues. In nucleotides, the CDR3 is TGTGCCACCAGCGGACAGGGGGCCAATCAGCCCCAGCATTTT. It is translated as CATSGQGANQPQHF.

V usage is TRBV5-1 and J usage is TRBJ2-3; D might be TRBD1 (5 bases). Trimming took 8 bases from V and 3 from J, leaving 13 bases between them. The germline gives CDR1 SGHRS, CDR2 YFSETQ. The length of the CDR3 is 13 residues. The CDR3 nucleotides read TGCGCCAGGCCGGCACAGGCGACAGATACGCAGTATTTT. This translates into CARPAQATDTQYF.

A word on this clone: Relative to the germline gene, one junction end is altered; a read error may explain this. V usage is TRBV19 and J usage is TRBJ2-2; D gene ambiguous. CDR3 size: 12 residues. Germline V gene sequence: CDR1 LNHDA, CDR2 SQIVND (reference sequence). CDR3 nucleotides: TGTGCCAGTAGTCTGACCACCTGGGAGCTGTTTTTT. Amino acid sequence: CASSLTTWELFF.

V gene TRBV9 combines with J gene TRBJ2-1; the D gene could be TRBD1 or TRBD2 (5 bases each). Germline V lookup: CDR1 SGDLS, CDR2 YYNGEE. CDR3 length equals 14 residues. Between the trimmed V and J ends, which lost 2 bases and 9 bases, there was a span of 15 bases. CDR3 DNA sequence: TGTGCCAGCAGCGTGGGACCGGAATTTAGTGAGCAGTTCTTC. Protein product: CASSVGPEFSEQFF. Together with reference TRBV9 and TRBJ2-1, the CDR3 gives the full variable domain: DSGVTQTPKHLITATGQRVTLRCSPRSGDLSVYWYQQSLDQGLQFLIQYYNGEERAKGNILERFSAQQFPDLHSELNLSSLELGDSALYFCASSVGPEFSEQFFGPGTRLTVL.

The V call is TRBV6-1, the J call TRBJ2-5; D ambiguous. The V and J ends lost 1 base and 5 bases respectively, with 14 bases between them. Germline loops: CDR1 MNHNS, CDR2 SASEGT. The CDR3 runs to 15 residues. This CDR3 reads CASSEELVRRETQYF. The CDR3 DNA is TGTGCCAGCAGTGAAGAATTGGTCAGGCGGGAGACCCAGTACTTC.

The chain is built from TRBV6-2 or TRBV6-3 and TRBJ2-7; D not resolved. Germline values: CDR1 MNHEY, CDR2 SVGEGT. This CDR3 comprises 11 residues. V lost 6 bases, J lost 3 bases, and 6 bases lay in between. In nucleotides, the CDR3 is TGTGCCAGCAGCCAAGTCTACGAGCAGTACTTC. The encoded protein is CASSQVYEQYF.

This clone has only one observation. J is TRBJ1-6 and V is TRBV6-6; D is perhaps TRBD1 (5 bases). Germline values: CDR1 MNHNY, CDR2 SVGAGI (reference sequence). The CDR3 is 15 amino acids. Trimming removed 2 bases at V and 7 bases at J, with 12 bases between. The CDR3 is CASSYGTGSNSPLHF. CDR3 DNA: TGTGCCAGCAGTTACGGAACAGGCTCGAATTCACCCCTCCACTTT.

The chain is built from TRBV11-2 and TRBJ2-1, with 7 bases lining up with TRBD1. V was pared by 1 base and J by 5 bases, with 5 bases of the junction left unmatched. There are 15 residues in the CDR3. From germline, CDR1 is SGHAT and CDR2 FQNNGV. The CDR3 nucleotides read TGTGCCAGCAGCTTAGCTGGACAGGCGAACAATGAGCAGTTCTTC. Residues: CASSLAGQANNEQFF.

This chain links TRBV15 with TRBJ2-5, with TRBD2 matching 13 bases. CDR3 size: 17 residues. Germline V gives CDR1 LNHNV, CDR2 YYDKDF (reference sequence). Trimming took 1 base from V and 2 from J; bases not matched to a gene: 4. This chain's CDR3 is CATSRGGLAGSQETQYF. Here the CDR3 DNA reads TGTGCCACCAGCAGAGGGGGACTAGCGGGGTCTCAAGAGACCCAGTACTTC.

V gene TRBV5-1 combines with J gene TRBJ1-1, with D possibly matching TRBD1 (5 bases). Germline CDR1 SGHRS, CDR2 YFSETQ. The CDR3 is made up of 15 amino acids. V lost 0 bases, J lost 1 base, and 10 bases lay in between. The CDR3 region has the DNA TGCGCCAGCAGCTTGGGAGGGGCAGCGAACACTGAAGCTTTCTTT. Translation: CASSLGGAANTEAFF.

This CDR3 is CASSRRGVPNYGYTF. CDR3 coding DNA: TGTGCCAGCAGCCGTAGGGGAGTACCTAACTATGGCTACACCTTC. The rearrangement joins TRBV9 to TRBJ1-2, with a possible D match to TRBD1 (5 bases). V lost 4 bases to trimming and J lost 0 bases, with 13 bases between them. Germline V CDR1 and CDR2: SGDLS, YYNGEE. The CDR3 is 15 residues long.

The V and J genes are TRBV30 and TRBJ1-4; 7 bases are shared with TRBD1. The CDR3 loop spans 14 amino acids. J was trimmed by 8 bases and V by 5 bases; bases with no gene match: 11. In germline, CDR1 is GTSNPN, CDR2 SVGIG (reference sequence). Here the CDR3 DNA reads TGTGCCTGGGCGGAGGGGGACAGCAGCGAAAAACTGTTTTTT. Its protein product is CAWAEGDSSEKLFF.

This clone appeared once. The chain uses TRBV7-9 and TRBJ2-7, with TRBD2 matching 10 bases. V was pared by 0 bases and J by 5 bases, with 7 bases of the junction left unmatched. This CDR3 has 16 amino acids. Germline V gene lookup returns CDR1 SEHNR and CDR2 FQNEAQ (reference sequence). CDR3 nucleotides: TGTGCCAGCAGCTTAGCCATCCTAGCGGGAGCAGACGAGCAGTACTTC. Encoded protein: CASSLAILAGADEQYF.

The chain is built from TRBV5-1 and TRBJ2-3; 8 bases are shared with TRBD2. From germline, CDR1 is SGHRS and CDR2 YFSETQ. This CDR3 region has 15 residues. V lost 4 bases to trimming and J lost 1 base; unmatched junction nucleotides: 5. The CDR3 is CASSPRGVGTDTQYF. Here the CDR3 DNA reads TGCGCCAGCAGCCCGCGGGGGGTCGGCACAGATACGCAGTATTTT. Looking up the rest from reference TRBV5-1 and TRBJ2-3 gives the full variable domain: KAGVTQTPRYLIKTRGQQVTLSCSPISGHRSVSWYQQTPGQGLQFLFEYFSETQRNKGNFPGRFSGRQFSNSRSEMNVSTLELGDSALYLCASSPRGVGTDTQYFGPGTRLTVL.

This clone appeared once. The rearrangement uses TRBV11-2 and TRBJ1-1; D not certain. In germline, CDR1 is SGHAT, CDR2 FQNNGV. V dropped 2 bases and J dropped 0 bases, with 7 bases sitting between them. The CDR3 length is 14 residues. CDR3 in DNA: TGTGCCAGCAGCTTACAGAGTATGAACACTGAAGCTTTCTTT. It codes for CASSLQSMNTEAFF. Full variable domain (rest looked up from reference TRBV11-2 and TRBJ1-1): EAGVAQSPRYKIIEKRQSVAFWCNPISGHATLYWYQQILGQGPKLLIQFQNNGVVDDSQLPKDRFSAERLKGVDSTLKIQPAKLEDSAVYLCASSLQSMNTEAFFGQGTRLTVV.

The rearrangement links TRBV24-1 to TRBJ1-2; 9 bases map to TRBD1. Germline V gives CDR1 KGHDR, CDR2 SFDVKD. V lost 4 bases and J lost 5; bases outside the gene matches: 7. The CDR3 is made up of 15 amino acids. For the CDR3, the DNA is TGTGCCACCAGTGACCACAGGGGGCCTGTTTATGGCTACACCTTC. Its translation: CATSDHRGPVYGYTF.

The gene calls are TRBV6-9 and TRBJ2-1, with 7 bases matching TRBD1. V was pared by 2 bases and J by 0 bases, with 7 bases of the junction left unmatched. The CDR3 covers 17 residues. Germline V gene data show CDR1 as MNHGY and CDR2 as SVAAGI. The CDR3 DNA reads TGTGCCAGCAGTTATAGGACGGACAGGAGCTCCTACAATGAGCAGTTCTTC. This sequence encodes CASSYRTDRSSYNEQFF.

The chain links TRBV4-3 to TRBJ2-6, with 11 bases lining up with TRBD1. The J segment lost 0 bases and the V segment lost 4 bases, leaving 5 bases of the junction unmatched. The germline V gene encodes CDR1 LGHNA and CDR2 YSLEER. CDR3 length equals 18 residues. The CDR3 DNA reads TGCGCCAGCAGCCCCGCCGGGACAGGGGGCTCTGGGGCCAACGTCCTGACTTTC. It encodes CASSPAGTGGSGANVLTF.

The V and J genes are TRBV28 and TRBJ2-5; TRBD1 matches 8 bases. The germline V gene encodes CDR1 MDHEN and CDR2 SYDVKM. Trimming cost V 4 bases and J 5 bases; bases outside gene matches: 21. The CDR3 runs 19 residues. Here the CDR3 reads CASSSPYMGPQGAGETQYF. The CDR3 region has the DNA TGTGCCAGCAGTTCCCCCTATATGGGCCCGCAGGGGGCCGGGGAGACCCAGTACTTC. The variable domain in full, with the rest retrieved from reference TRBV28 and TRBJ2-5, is DVKVTQSSRYLVKRTGEKVFLECVQDMDHENMFWYRQDPGLGLRLIYFSYDVKMKEKGDIPEGYSVSREKKERFSLILESASTNQTSMYLCASSSPYMGPQGAGETQYFGPGTRLLVL.

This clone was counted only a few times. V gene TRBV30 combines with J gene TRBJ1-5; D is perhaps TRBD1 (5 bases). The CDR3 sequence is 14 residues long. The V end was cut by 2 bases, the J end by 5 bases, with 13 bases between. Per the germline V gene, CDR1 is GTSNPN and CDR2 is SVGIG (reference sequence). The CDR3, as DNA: TGTGCCTGGAGTCCCGGGTCAGGGTATCAGCCCCAGCATTTT. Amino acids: CAWSPGSGYQPQHF.

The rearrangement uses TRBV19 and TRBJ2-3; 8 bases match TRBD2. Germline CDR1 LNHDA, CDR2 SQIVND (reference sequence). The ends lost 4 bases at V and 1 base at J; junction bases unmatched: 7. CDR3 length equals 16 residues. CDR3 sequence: CASSNPLTSGTDTQYF. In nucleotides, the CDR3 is TGTGCCAGTAGTAACCCCTTGACTAGCGGCACAGATACGCAGTATTTT.